These T cell receptor beta chains were read from a single sample in a study of cytomegalovirus exposure and HLA in healthy donors. Only in-frame clones appear in the TCRdb table, and some are missing; sequencing was by immunoSEQ multiplex PCR. The table lists 35,000 to 50,000 clones. Material: PBMCs. These receptors all stem from a male donor in good health and CMV-seronegative. Both conserved end residues are part of each CDR3. The D gene is left open where the match is weak. Where a row states a size, it is once, few, many or the class of an expanded clone; other rows omit it.

j_gene	abundance	d_gene	v_gene	CDR3nt	CDR3aa
TRBJ2-5	NA	NA	TRBV14	TGTGCCAGCAGCCATGCGGAGACCCAGTACTTC	CASSHAETQYF
TRBJ2-3	NA	NA	TRBV7-3	TGTGCCAGCAGCTTGGGTACAGTACGTAGCACAGATACGCAGTATTTT	CASSLGTVRSTDTQYF
TRBJ2-3	NA	NA	TRBV7-9	TGTGCCAGCAGCTCGCAGGGCACAGATACGCAGTATTTT	CASSSQGTDTQYF
TRBJ2-7	NA	NA	TRBV11-2	TGTGCCAGCAGCTTAGTGGCACAGGGTGGGTACGAGCAGTACTTC	CASSLVAQGGYEQYF
TRBJ1-1	NA	NA	TRBV2	TGTGCCAGCAGTGAGCGACAGGAGTTAAACACTGAAGCTTTCTTT	CASSERQELNTEAFF
TRBJ2-7	NA	NA	TRBV5-1	TGCGCCAGCAGCACCGGGAGGGGGCTATACGAGCAGTACTTC	CASSTGRGLYEQYF
TRBJ2-7	NA	TRBD2	TRBV13	TGTGCCAGCAGCGGGTTAGCGGGAGGAGCGTACGAGCAGTACTTC	CASSGLAGGAYEQYF
TRBJ2-7	NA	NA	TRBV7-9	TGTGCCAGCACCCGACGAGCCGGGGAATACGAGCAGTACTTC	CASTRRAGEYEQYF
TRBJ1-1	NA	NA	TRBV18	TGTGCCAGCTCACCAGAAAGGTCTGGGCTGAACACTGAAGCTTTCTTT	CASSPERSGLNTEAFF
TRBJ2-1	medium-sized	TRBD2	TRBV10-3	TGTGCCATCAAAAGACTAGCGGGAGAGAATGAGCAGTTCTTC	CAIKRLAGENEQFF
TRBJ2-3	NA	TRBD2	TRBV5-1	TGCGCCAGCAGCACCCGGACTAGCGGGAGGCGTGTATTGGATACGCAGTATTTT	CASSTRTSGRRVLDTQYF
TRBJ1-1	NA	NA	TRBV27	TGTGCCAGCAGTCCGTCCCCGAACACTGAAGCTTTCTTT	CASSPSPNTEAFF
TRBJ2-5	NA	TRBD2	TRBV30	TGTGCCTGGAGCGATGGGACTAGCGGGAAAGAGACCCAGTACTTC	CAWSDGTSGKETQYF
TRBJ2-7	NA	TRBD2	TRBV28	TGTGCCAGCAGTTCCGTGGGCGGGAGGGTCACCGGCGAGCAGTACTTC	CASSSVGGRVTGEQYF
TRBJ1-4	NA	TRBD1	TRBV29-1	TGCAGCGTTGAATTTCCCACAGGGGCTGAAAAACTGTTTTTT	CSVEFPTGAEKLFF
TRBJ2-5	NA	NA	TRBV20-1	TGCAGTGCTAGAGATAAAGAGACCCAGTACTTC	CSARDKETQYF
TRBJ2-3	NA	NA	TRBV9	TGTGCCAGCAGCTCCCCGGAGCGCGGGGATACGCAGTATTTT	CASSSPERGDTQYF
TRBJ2-5	NA	NA	TRBV7-8	TGTGCCAGCAGCTTAGCGGGAGCTCAAGAGACCCAGTACTTC	CASSLAGAQETQYF
TRBJ1-5	NA	NA	TRBV19	TGTGCCAGTAGTATCCGGGGTACCGTCCAGCCCCAGCATTTT	CASSIRGTVQPQHF
TRBJ2-7	NA	NA	TRBV5-5	TGTGCCAGCAGCTTGGTGGTTGGCGGTAGGAACGAGCAGTACTTC	CASSLVVGGRNEQYF
TRBJ1-2	NA	NA	TRBV4-1	TGCGCCAGCAGCCAAGGGGTGGGCGGCTACACCTTC	CASSQGVGGYTF
TRBJ1-2	NA	NA	TRBV10-3	TGTGCCATCAGTGCCAGAGGTGGCTACACCTTC	CAISARGGYTF
TRBJ2-5	NA	TRBD1	TRBV5-1	TGCGCCAGCCGGGGACAGGCGATTTTTGAGACCCAGTACTTC	CASRGQAIFETQYF
TRBJ2-7	NA	TRBD2	TRBV15	TGTGCCACCGGTGAGGCACTAGCGTCCTACGAGCAGTACTTC	CATGEALASYEQYF
TRBJ2-5	NA	NA	TRBV4-1	TGCGCCAGCAGCCAAGGGGCTCGGGAGACCCAGTACTTC	CASSQGARETQYF
TRBJ2-3	NA	TRBD2	TRBV10-2	TGCGCCAGCAGGCTGGATAGCGGGAGATCAGATACGCAGTATTTT	CASRLDSGRSDTQYF
TRBJ2-7	NA	NA	TRBV7-3	TGTGCCAGCAGCTTAGTAGGGGCTCCATCCTACGAGCAGTACTTC	CASSLVGAPSYEQYF
TRBJ1-2	NA	NA	TRBV5-4	TGTGCCAGCAGCCCACCGCGGCATCCCCCTAACTATGGCTACACCTTC	CASSPPRHPPNYGYTF
TRBJ2-1	NA	TRBD2	TRBV5-1	TGCGCCAGCAGCCCCGGGAGGAGCTCCTACAATGAGCAGTTCTTC	CASSPGRSSYNEQFF
TRBJ2-2	NA	NA	TRBV28	TGTGCCAGCAGTCCCCAGGGCGCGAACACCGGGGAGCTGTTTTTT	CASSPQGANTGELFF
TRBJ2-7	NA	TRBD2	TRBV2	TGTGCCAGCAGTCGTGGACTAGCCGGAGAGCAGTACTTC	CASSRGLAGEQYF
TRBJ1-1	NA	NA	TRBV15	TGTGCCACCAGCAGAGAATTGGTCTCCAGAAACACTGAAGCTTTCTTT	CATSRELVSRNTEAFF
TRBJ2-1	NA	NA	TRBV6-5	TGTGCCAGCAGTCCCCGCTTGAGCTCCTACAATGAGCAGTTCTTC	CASSPRLSSYNEQFF
TRBJ2-7	NA	TRBD2	TRBV12-5	TGTGCTAGTGGTTTAGGACTAGGGGAGCAGTACTTC	CASGLGLGEQYF
TRBJ1-1	NA	TRBD1	TRBV9	TGTGCCAGCAGCACCCGGACAGGGATGAACACTGAAGCTTTCTTT	CASSTRTGMNTEAFF